The T cell receptor beta chain under discussion was sequenced for a study of blood T cell repertoires in COVID-19. How the authors handled the data: Quantification of nucleated cells was approximated via reference gene primer amplification. Produced via immunoSEQ multiplex PCR; TCRdb's table is partial and in-frame only. The V and J calls and clone size come from that table; D and trimming were worked out from the DNA. The sample lists about 230,000 clones, around 80% occurring once. Sequenced material: peripheral blood. The source of this sequence is a man in his forties who had recovered from COVID-19.

The CDR3 region has the DNA TGTGCCAGTAGTATAGAAGGACAGGGCCTCTCTAGATCCATTCAGTACTTC. Translated, it gives CASSIEGQGLSRSIQYF. The chain recombines TRBV19 with TRBJ2-4; TRBD1 matches at 8 bases. CDR1 LNHDA and CDR2 SQIVND come from the germline V gene (reference sequence). V lost 0 bases to trimming and J lost 9 bases; unmatched junction nucleotides: 13. The CDR3 is 17 residues long.